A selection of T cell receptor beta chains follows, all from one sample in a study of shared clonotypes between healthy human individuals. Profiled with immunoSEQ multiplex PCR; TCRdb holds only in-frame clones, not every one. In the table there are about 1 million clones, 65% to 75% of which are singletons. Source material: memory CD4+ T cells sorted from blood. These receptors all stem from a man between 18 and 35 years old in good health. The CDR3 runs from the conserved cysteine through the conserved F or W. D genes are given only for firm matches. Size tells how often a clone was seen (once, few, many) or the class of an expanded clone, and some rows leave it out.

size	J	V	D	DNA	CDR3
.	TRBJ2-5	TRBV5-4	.	TGTGCCAGCAGCGTGGACCCTGAATCGGAGACCCAGTACTTC	CASSVDPESETQYF
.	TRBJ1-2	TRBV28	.	TGTGCCAGCATTCCGGGGGGGAAAGAGTATGGCTACACCTTC	CASIPGGKEYGYTF
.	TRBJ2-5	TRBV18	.	TGTGCCAGCTCAGTGGGCCCGAAAGAGTTCTCGACCCAGTACTTC	CASSVGPKEFSTQYF
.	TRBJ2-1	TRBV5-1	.	TGCGCCAGCAGCAGGACCGACAATGAGCAGTTCTTC	CASSRTDNEQFF
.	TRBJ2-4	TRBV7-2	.	TGTGCCAGCAGCGACCAACTAGGGGCCATTCAGTACTTC	CASSDQLGAIQYF
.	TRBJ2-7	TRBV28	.	TGTGCCAGCAGTTTCCAGCTATACGAGCAGTACTTC	CASSFQLYEQYF
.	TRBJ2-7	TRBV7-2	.	TGTGCCAGCAGCTTAAGGGGCCTTAGCTCCTACGAGCAGTACTTC	CASSLRGLSSYEQYF
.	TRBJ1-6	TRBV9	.	TGTGCCAGCAGCCGAGCGGGGCAGGGATCACCCCTCCACTTT	CASSRAGQGSPLHF
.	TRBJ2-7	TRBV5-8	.	TGTGCCAGCACCGTGGGACTGGAACCTATCTACGAGCAGTACTTC	CASTVGLEPIYEQYF
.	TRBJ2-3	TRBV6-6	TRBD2	TGTGCCAGCAGTTACCGGCGGGAGGGGATGGGAGATACGCAGTATTTT	CASSYRREGMGDTQYF
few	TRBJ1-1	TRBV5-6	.	TGTGCCAGCAGCTTGGCGCAGAGTCACACTGAAGCTTTCTTT	CASSLAQSHTEAFF
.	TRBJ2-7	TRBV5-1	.	TGCGCCAGCAGCTCTGGGGACTCGACCTACGAGCAGTACTTC	CASSSGDSTYEQYF
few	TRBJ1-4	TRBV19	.	TGTGCCAGTAGTTCCGCAACTAATGAAAAACTGTTTTTT	CASSSATNEKLFF
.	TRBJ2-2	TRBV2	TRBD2	TGTGCCAGCAGGAGGGAGGGGAGGAACACCGGGGAGCTGTTTTTT	CASRREGRNTGELFF
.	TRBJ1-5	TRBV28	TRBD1	TGTGCCAGCAGGGCAACGACAGGGTTGCAAAATCAGCCCCAGCATTTT	CASRATTGLQNQPQHF
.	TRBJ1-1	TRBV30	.	TGTGCCTGGAGTCAGGGGACGACACTCAACACTGAAGCTTTCTTT	CAWSQGTTLNTEAFF
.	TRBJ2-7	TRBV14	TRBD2	TGTGCCAGCAGCCCAAGGGGGCTAGCGGGGGCCTACGAGCAGTACTTC	CASSPRGLAGAYEQYF
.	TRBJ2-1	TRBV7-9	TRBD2	TGTGCCAGCAGCCCTGGGACTACGTCCTACAATGAGCAGTTCTTC	CASSPGTTSYNEQFF
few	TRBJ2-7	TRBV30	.	TGTGCCTGGAGTGCGTTGGGTGCGGGCGAGCAGTACTTC	CAWSALGAGEQYF
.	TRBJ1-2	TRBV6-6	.	TGTGCCAGCAGTTACCCCGGGAGGGTCTATGGCTACACCTTC	CASSYPGRVYGYTF
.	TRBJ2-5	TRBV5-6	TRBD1	TGTGCCAGCAGCTTCCGGGACAGCAGACAAGAGACCCAGTACTTC	CASSFRDSRQETQYF
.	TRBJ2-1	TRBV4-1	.	TGCGCCAGCGCAAATATCGGGGCAGGGACAAATGAGCAGTTCTTC	CASANIGAGTNEQFF
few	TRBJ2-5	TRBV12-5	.	TGTGCTAGTGGTGCAGGGACCTTCGCGAAAGAGACCCAGTACTTC	CASGAGTFAKETQYF
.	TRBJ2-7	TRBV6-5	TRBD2	TGTGCCAGCAGTTACCAGGTGGGAGGGTACTCCTACGAGCAGTACTTC	CASSYQVGGYSYEQYF
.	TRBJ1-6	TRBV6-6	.	TGTGCCAGCAGTTCCGCAGGCTCCTATAATTCACCCCTCCACTTT	CASSSAGSYNSPLHF
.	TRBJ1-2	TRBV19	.	TGTGCCAGTAGTATCCCCCAGACGGAGCGGGGAGGCTACACCTTC	CASSIPQTERGGYTF
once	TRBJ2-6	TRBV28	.	TGTGCCAGCCGGGACGGGGGGGCCAACGTCCTGACTTTC	CASRDGGANVLTF
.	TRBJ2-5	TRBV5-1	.	TGCGCCAGCACAGGAAACCAAGAGACCCAGTACTTC	CASTGNQETQYF
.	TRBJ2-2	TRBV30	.	TGTGCCTGGACGGGGACCGGGGAGCTGTTTTTT	CAWTGTGELFF
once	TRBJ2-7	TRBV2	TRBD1	TGTGCCAGCTCAGGACAGGGGGCCGAGCAGTACTTC	CASSGQGAEQYF
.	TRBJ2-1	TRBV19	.	TGTGCCAGTAGTATAGAGGGGACGACCTACAATGAGCAGTTCTTC	CASSIEGTTYNEQFF
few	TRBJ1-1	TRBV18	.	TGTGCCAGCTCACCACTTCCGGGACTACCAATGAACACTGAAGCTTTCTTT	CASSPLPGLPMNTEAFF
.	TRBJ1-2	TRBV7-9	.	TGTGCCAGCAGCTCCCAGACAGCTTATGGCTATACCTTC	CASSSQTAYGYTF
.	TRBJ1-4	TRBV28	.	TGTGCCAGCCGAGGAGGGGCAAATGAAAAACTGTTTTTT	CASRGGANEKLFF
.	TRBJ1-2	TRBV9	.	TGTGCCAGCAGCGTACGGATCAACGACTATGGCTACACCTTC	CASSVRINDYGYTF
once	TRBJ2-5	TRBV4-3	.	TGCGCCAGCAGCCAGGGACATTGGGAGACCCAGTACTTC	CASSQGHWETQYF
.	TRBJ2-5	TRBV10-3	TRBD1	TGTGCCATGGGACAGGGGTTAGAGACCCAGTACTTC	CAMGQGLETQYF
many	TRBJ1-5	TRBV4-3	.	TGCGCCAGCAGCCAGGACCTAACGCAGCCCCAGCATTTT	CASSQDLTQPQHF
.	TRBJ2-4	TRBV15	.	TGTGCCACCAGCAGAGAGAGGCTAGCGATAAACATTCAGTACTTC	CATSRERLAINIQYF
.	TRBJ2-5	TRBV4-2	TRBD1	TGTGCCAGCAGCCTCGGGACAGGGGGCGAGGAGACCCAGTACTTC	CASSLGTGGEETQYF
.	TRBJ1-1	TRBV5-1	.	TGCGCCAGCAGCCCCCGGGAGGGTGGCACTGAAGCTTTCTTT	CASSPREGGTEAFF
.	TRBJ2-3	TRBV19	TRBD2	TGTGCCAGTAGACCGGACAGGGGACTAGCGGGAGGAATTAGCACAGATACGCAGTATTTT	CASRPDRGLAGGISTDTQYF